Presented here are 30 T cell receptor beta chains from one specimen sequenced in a study of cytomegalovirus exposure and HLA in healthy donors. The PCR used 60 Vbeta and 13 Jbeta primers. Here immunoSEQ multiplex PCR was the method, and the copy in TCRdb shows in-frame clones only, minus some. The sample has around 150,000 clones, roughly four fifths seen once; the top ten hold 1.2% to 1.5%. Sequencing used PBMCs. The receptors originated from a man aged 18 to 30 in good health and CMV-seronegative.

The chain employs TRBV5-1 and TRBJ1-6; D possibly corresponds to TRBD1 (5 bases). Germline lookup yields CDR1 SGHRS and CDR2 YFSETQ. V shed 4 bases and J shed 10 bases, with 18 bases lying between them. This CDR3 is 15 amino acids long. The CDR3 spells CASSPIGAVGSPLHF. As DNA, the CDR3 is TGCGCCAGCAGCCCGATTGGGGCCGTGGGGTCACCCCTCCACTTT.

The J gene is TRBJ1-2, the V gene TRBV7-2; the D gene is possibly TRBD1 (6 bases). The CDR3 is made up of 13 amino acids. With 2 bases removed from V and 5 bases from J, the gap between germline ends came to 9 bases. In germline, CDR1 is SGHTA, CDR2 FQGNSA. CDR3 bases: TGTGCCAGCAGCTTACCCCAGGGGTATGGCTACACCTTC. Its translation is CASSLPQGYGYTF.

The rearrangement uses TRBV6-5 and TRBJ2-7; D unresolved. This CDR3 has 11 amino acids. Trimming stripped 1 base from V and 9 bases from J, with 7 bases between. CDR1 is MNHEY and CDR2 is SVGAGI in the germline V gene. The CDR3 DNA follows: TGTGCCAGCAGTTACTATGAGGCGCAGTACTTC. Amino acids: CASSYYEAQYF.

The rearrangement joins TRBV4-2 to TRBJ2-3, with 8 bases fitting TRBD2. The V gene's germline CDR1 is LGHNA and CDR2 YNFKEQ. This CDR3 spans 15 amino acids. Trimming cost V 1 base and J 2 bases; bases outside gene matches: 2. CDR3 protein: CASSQVAGSTDTQYF. The CDR3 nucleotides read TGTGCCAGCAGCCAAGTAGCGGGGTCCACAGATACGCAGTATTTT.

The chain joins TRBV30 to TRBJ2-2, with 9 bases that match TRBD1. The CDR3 length is 15 residues. CDR1 and CDR2 from the germline V gene are GTSNPN and SVGIG (reference sequence). The ends lost 5 bases at V and 5 bases at J; junction bases unmatched: 9. The CDR3 loop is CAWGGTGSGTGELFF. The CDR3, as DNA: TGTGCCTGGGGGGGGACAGGGTCGGGGACCGGGGAGCTGTTTTTT.

This rearrangement joins TRBV28 to TRBJ1-1; a weak D match, TRBD1 (6 bases). Germline V gene lookup returns CDR1 MDHEN and CDR2 SYDVKM. Trimming shortened V by 5 bases and J by 3 bases, and 13 bases separated the two germline ends. This CDR3 spans 14 amino acids. CDR3 sequence: CASSPPDSYTEAFF. The CDR3 DNA follows: TGTGCCAGCAGTCCCCCGGACAGTTACACTGAAGCTTTCTTT.

V gene TRBV18 combines with J gene TRBJ2-7; the match to TRBD2 covers 7 bases. CDR1 is KGHSH, CDR2 LQKENI, per germline. V trimming: 3 bases; J trimming: 0 bases; junction bases outside the gene matches: 2. The CDR3 runs 14 residues. The CDR3: CASSPLADSYEQYF. The CDR3 nucleotides are TGTGCCAGCTCACCTCTAGCGGACTCCTACGAGCAGTACTTC.

This clone has only a few counts. V usage is TRBV29-1 and J usage is TRBJ2-7; 9 bases are a match to TRBD2. Germline CDR1 and CDR2: SQVTM and ANQGSEA. The V gene end was trimmed by 6 bases and the J gene end by 3 bases; junction bases not matched to a gene: 6. CDR3 length: 13 residues. This CDR3 reads CSVMASGNYEQYF. The CDR3 region has the DNA TGCAGCGTAATGGCTAGCGGGAACTACGAGCAGTACTTC.

This clone has only one observation. This chain joins TRBV19 and TRBJ2-2; possibly TRBD1 for D (5 bases). CDR1 is LNHDA and CDR2 is SQIVND in the germline V gene (reference sequence). Between the trimmed V and J ends, which lost 7 bases and 3 bases, there was a span of 15 bases. The CDR3 spans 15 residues. The CDR3 sequence: CASNPIGHYTGELFF. The CDR3 region has the DNA TGTGCCAGTAACCCCATCGGACACTACACCGGGGAGCTGTTTTTT.

The gene calls are TRBV6-6 and TRBJ2-7, with TRBD1 as a possible D gene (5 bases). This CDR3 spans 15 amino acids. The V end lost 6 bases, the J end lost 3 bases, and 18 bases lay between the germline ends. CDR1 and CDR2 from the germline V gene are MNHNY and SVGAGI (reference sequence). For the CDR3, the DNA is TGTGCCAGCAGCAAAGGACACTCACAGGACTACGAGCAGTACTTC. This translates into CASSKGHSQDYEQYF.

The chain links TRBV30 to TRBJ1-1; D is unclear. V lost 2 bases, J lost 4 bases, and 8 bases lay in between. Per the germline V gene, CDR1 is GTSNPN and CDR2 is SVGIG (reference sequence). This CDR3 region has 12 residues. DNA of the CDR3: TGTGCCTGGAGTCTAGGGAGCACTGAAGCTTTCTTT. This codes for CAWSLGSTEAFF.

V is TRBV6-5 and J is TRBJ2-5; possible D gene TRBD1, 5 bases. There are 13 residues in the CDR3. The V gene's germline CDR1 is MNHEY and CDR2 SVGAGI. Trimming removed 5 bases from V and 2 bases from J, with 9 bases in between. The CDR3, as DNA: TGTGCCAGCAGTAGGAACAGGCAAGAGACCCAGTACTTC. This encodes CASSRNRQETQYF.

The genes are TRBV27 and TRBJ2-7; D possibly corresponds to TRBD2 (6 bases). Trimming removed 0 bases at V and 5 bases at J, with 11 bases between. The germline gives CDR1 MNHEY, CDR2 SMNVEV (reference sequence). The CDR3 has 14 residues. As DNA, the CDR3 is TGTGCCAGCAGTTTATCCCAGGGACTCCACGAGCAGTACTTC. Its translation is CASSLSQGLHEQYF.

The genes are TRBV18 and TRBJ1-4; tentatively, D is TRBD1 (5 bases). The germline gives CDR1 KGHSH, CDR2 LQKENI. This CDR3 comprises 13 residues. Trimming removed 2 bases at V and 5 bases at J, with 6 bases between. CDR3 nucleotide sequence: TGTGCCAGCTCACCAGGGGGGAATGAAAAACTGTTTTTT. It specifies CASSPGGNEKLFF.

The DNA for the CDR3 is TGTGCCAGCAGTTTCCGGGGGGGGGCCCTCGAGCAGTACTTC. Encoded protein: CASSFRGGALEQYF. The chain links TRBV28 to TRBJ2-7, with TRBD2 matching 8 bases. Per germline, CDR1 MDHEN and CDR2 SYDVKM. V trimming: 3 bases; J trimming: 6 bases; junction bases outside the gene matches: 7. The CDR3 totals 14 residues.

The rearrangement uses TRBV7-9 and TRBJ2-1; 9 positions agree with TRBD1. J was trimmed by 6 bases and V by 1 base; bases with no gene match: 4. Per the germline V gene, CDR1 is SEHNR and CDR2 is FQNEAQ (reference sequence). CDR3 length equals 15 residues. CDR3: CASSLGQGEVNEQFF. The CDR3 bases are TGTGCCAGCAGCTTAGGACAGGGGGAAGTCAATGAGCAGTTCTTC.

The V and J genes are TRBV7-6 and TRBJ2-3; TRBD2 agrees at 8 bases. The CDR3 is made up of 14 amino acids. Germline V gives CDR1 SGHVS, CDR2 FNYEAQ. V trimming: 1 base; J trimming: 6 bases; junction bases outside the gene matches: 3. This CDR3 reads CASSLGGGRDTQYF. CDR3 sequence (DNA): TGTGCCAGCAGCTTAGGGGGCGGGAGGGATACGCAGTATTTT.

This clone was detected a few times. This chain joins TRBV28 and TRBJ1-2; 8 nucleotides agree with TRBD1. CDR3 length: 15 residues. J gave up 8 bases and V 0 bases, and 8 bases lay outside the gene matches. Germline V gives CDR1 MDHEN, CDR2 SYDVKM. The CDR3 DNA follows: TGTGCCAGCAGTTTATGGTACAGGGGGGGAGGCGGCTACACCTTC. The encoded protein is CASSLWYRGGGGYTF.

The V and J genes are TRBV4-1 and TRBJ2-5; tentatively, D is TRBD1 (6 bases). The V gene's germline CDR1 is MGHRA and CDR2 YSYEKL. V was cut by 3 bases and J by 4 bases, with 15 bases left in between. This CDR3 has 15 residues. The DNA for the CDR3 is TGCGCCAGCAGCCAGGAACACACAGGGTCAGAGACCCAGTACTTC. Translation gives CASSQEHTGSETQYF.

The V and J genes are TRBV6-4 and TRBJ2-7, with D perhaps TRBD1 (6 bases). V lost 1 base, J lost 3 bases, and 7 bases lay in between. Germline CDR1 is MRHNA and CDR2 is SNTAGT. The CDR3 is 13 amino acids. CDR3 sequence (DNA): TGTGCCAGCAGTGACTGGGACAACTACGAGCAGTACTTC. Translation gives CASSDWDNYEQYF.

This clone was detected only a few times. The chain couples TRBV10-2 to TRBJ2-6; unclear D gene. The CDR3 contains 13 residues. Trimming pared 7 bases from V and 1 base from J, leaving 5 bases between. The germline V gene encodes CDR1 WSHSY and CDR2 SAAADI. CDR3 sequence reads: CASIESGANVLTF. The CDR3 region has the DNA TGCGCCAGCATAGAATCTGGGGCCAACGTCCTGACTTTC.

This clone was detected a few times. The chain is built from TRBV27 and TRBJ2-3, with 11 bases lining up with TRBD2. The CDR3 is 15 amino acids. The V segment lost 6 bases and the J segment 5 bases; nucleotides outside the gene matches: 7. In germline, CDR1 is MNHEY, CDR2 SMNVEV (reference sequence). This chain's CDR3 is CASRLAGAGEDTQYF. CDR3 nucleotide sequence: TGTGCCAGCAGACTAGCGGGAGCTGGGGAAGATACGCAGTATTTT.

The sample holds a few counts of this clone. V gene TRBV19 combines with J gene TRBJ2-3; 8 bases line up with TRBD2. Germline CDR1 LNHDA, CDR2 SQIVND (reference sequence). The CDR3 loop spans 16 amino acids. V lost 3 bases to trimming and J lost 5 bases; unmatched junction nucleotides: 10. CDR3 sequence (DNA): TGTGCCAGTAGTATCCCGACTAGCGTACAACAAGATACGCAGTATTTT. Its translation is CASSIPTSVQQDTQYF.

V and J are TRBV4-3 and TRBJ2-4; possible D gene TRBD2, 6 bases. The CDR3 totals 17 residues. The V gene's germline CDR1 is LGHNA and CDR2 YSLEER. With 5 bases removed from V and 4 bases from J, the gap between germline ends came to 21 bases. This CDR3 is CASSFLPGGREKNIQYF. The CDR3 DNA reads as TGCGCCAGCAGCTTTCTACCCGGGGGTCGGGAAAAAAACATTCAGTACTTC.

Notes on this clone: Other DNA sequences in the sample encode the same CDR3. The rearrangement links TRBV4-3 to TRBJ2-5; TRBD1 matches 9 bases. The CDR3 is made up of 13 amino acids. The trim removed 3 bases at V and 4 bases at J, leaving 0 bases unmatched. Germline CDR1 LGHNA, CDR2 YSLEER. The CDR3 coding sequence is TGCGCCAGCAGCCAGGACAGGGGAGAGACCCAGTACTTC. Its protein product is CASSQDRGETQYF.

The chain employs TRBV7-2 and TRBJ2-7, with D possibly being TRBD2 (5 bases). This CDR3 is built from 14 residues. Looked up from germline, CDR1 is SGHTA and CDR2 is FQGNSA. Trimming pared 3 bases from V and 3 bases from J, leaving 12 bases between. Here the CDR3 DNA reads TGTGCCAGCAGCTTTCCGGGCGGGTTCTACGAGCAGTACTTC. Its translation is CASSFPGGFYEQYF.

The V gene is TRBV4-3, the J gene TRBJ2-7, with D tentatively TRBD1 (6 bases). V lost 0 bases, J lost 0 bases, and 12 bases lay in between. Germline values: CDR1 LGHNA, CDR2 YSLEER. CDR3 length: 16 amino acids. The CDR3 DNA follows: TGCGCCAGCAGCCAAGAACGTTCCAGGGGCTCCTACGAGCAGTACTTC. Protein sequence: CASSQERSRGSYEQYF.

The rearrangement uses TRBV21-1 and TRBJ2-7; TRBD1 reflects the table's D call only, with no check against the DNA. TRBV21-1 is a listed pseudogene. This CDR3 comprises 17 residues. The CDR3 loop reads CASSTRSPGQPSYEQYF. The CDR3 coding sequence is TGTGCCAGCAGCACGAGATCTCCGGGACAGCCCTCCTACGAGCAGTACTTC.

This clone was seen a few times. The chain carries TRBV9 and TRBJ2-3; 7 nucleotides line up with TRBD2. Looked up from germline, CDR1 is SGDLS and CDR2 is YYNGEE. V shed 1 base, J shed 4 bases, and the junction held 6 bases outside the gene matches. The CDR3 sequence is 15 residues long. CDR3 sequence reads: CASSVQAGTSDTQYF. The CDR3 nucleotides are TGTGCCAGCAGCGTACAAGCGGGGACTTCAGATACGCAGTATTTT.

This sequence joins TRBV7-6 and TRBJ2-2; 9 bases fit TRBD1. There are 16 residues in the CDR3. The germline V gene has CDR1 SGHVS and CDR2 FNYEAQ. The V segment lost 1 base and the J segment 3 bases; nucleotides outside the gene matches: 3. This chain's CDR3 is CASSLVGTGYTGELFF. Written as DNA, the CDR3 is TGTGCCAGCAGCTTAGTTGGGACAGGGTACACCGGGGAGCTGTTTTTT.